The 12 T cell receptor beta chains in this list originate from one sample, sequenced in a study of CD8 T cells in ankylosing spondylitis. TCRdb redid the calling of the 5' RACE reads with MiXCR, one entry per CDR3 protein. Seen here are about 360,000 distinct CDR3 sequences, 20% to 25% observed once, and the top ten hold less than 15%. The material sequenced was blood, either unsorted or a sorted T cell fraction (not recorded which). These receptors came from a male donor with ankylosing spondylitis or in good health (not recorded which).

This clonotype came up a few times. The chain is built from TRBV7-9 and TRBJ2-7; TRBD1 aligns across 10 bases. In germline, CDR1 is SEHNR, CDR2 FQNEAQ (reference sequence). Trimming removed 5 bases from V and 4 bases from J; junction bases left unmatched: 5. This CDR3 has 14 amino acids. In DNA form, the CDR3 reads TGTGCCAGCAGCCCGACAGGGGGCGTGTACGAGCAGTACTTC. Translation: CASSPTGGVYEQYF.

J is TRBJ2-5 and V is TRBV7-3; TRBD2 matches at 8 bases. This CDR3 spans 14 amino acids. Germline V gives CDR1 SGHTA, CDR2 FQGTGA. The V segment lost 5 bases and the J segment 7 bases; nucleotides outside the gene matches: 9. The chain's CDR3 is CASSPGIAGSTQYF. CDR3 sequence (DNA): TGTGCCAGCAGCCCGGGAATAGCGGGGTCGACCCAGTACTTC.

V is TRBV20-1 and J is TRBJ2-7; tentative D call: TRBD1 (5 bases). The CDR3 has 14 residues. V was cut by 3 bases and J by 0 bases, with 12 bases left in between. Germline V gene sequence: CDR1 DFQATT, CDR2 SNEGSKA (reference sequence). The CDR3 region has the DNA TGCAGTGCTAGGGACAATGCAATCTCCTACGAGCAGTACTTC. Amino acid sequence: CSARDNAISYEQYF.

The rearrangement uses TRBV10-1 and TRBJ2-1; D remains unclear. The CDR3 is 11 residues long. Per the germline V gene, CDR1 is WNHNN and CDR2 is SYGVQD (reference sequence). Trimming shortened V by 3 bases and J by 7 bases, and 4 bases separated the two germline ends. In DNA form, the CDR3 reads TGCGCCAGCAGTGATACGAATGAGCAGTTCTTC. Amino acids: CASSDTNEQFF.

This clonotype has a handful of counts. The V and J genes are TRBV6-1 and TRBJ2-7; D gene ambiguous. The CDR3 length is 14 residues. Germline V gene lookup returns CDR1 MNHNS and CDR2 SASEGT. V was shortened by 2 bases and J by 4 bases, with 12 bases between the two germline ends. Written as DNA, the CDR3 is TGTGCCAGCAGTGAACTCAAGGGAACGTACGAGCAGTACTTC. Amino acids: CASSELKGTYEQYF.

The CDR3 DNA is TGTGCCAGTAGTATAGGGGCAAGATACGAGCAGTACTTC. Encoded protein: CASSIGARYEQYF. This sequence joins TRBV19 and TRBJ2-7; no clear D. The V end was cut by 1 base, the J end by 4 bases, with 8 bases between. In germline, CDR1 is LNHDA, CDR2 SQIVND (reference sequence). The CDR3 length is 13 residues.

A few counts support this clonotype. The rearrangement joins TRBV21-1 to TRBJ2-2; no DNA check was done on the table's D call, TRBD2. TRBV21-1 is recorded as a pseudogene. This CDR3 region has 17 residues. CDR3 in amino acids: CASSKSRGLAGTGELFF. As DNA, the CDR3 is TGTGCCAGCAGCAAATCGAGGGGGCTAGCGGGCACCGGGGAGCTGTTTTTT.

V gene TRBV4-1 combines with J gene TRBJ1-1; the D gene is possibly TRBD1 (5 bases). V shed 4 bases and J shed 6 bases, with 9 bases lying between them. The CDR3 loop spans 12 amino acids. Germline V gives CDR1 MGHRA, CDR2 YSYEKL. This chain's CDR3 is CASSRGTAEAFF. The CDR3 bases are TGCGCCAGCAGCCGCGGGACCGCTGAAGCTTTCTTT.

The V gene is TRBV12-3 or TRBV12-4, the J gene TRBJ1-2; D ambiguous. The CDR3 sequence is 13 residues long. V was shortened by 3 bases and J by 2 bases, with 7 bases between the two germline ends. The chain's CDR3 is CASSLALNYGYTF. The CDR3 nucleotides are TGTGCCAGCAGTTTGGCCCTCAACTATGGCTACACCTTC.

The table lists this clonotype with a few counts. The gene calls are TRBV5-5 and TRBJ2-2; D is undetermined. The CDR3 length is 14 residues. Germline V CDR1 and CDR2: SGHKS, YYEKEE (reference sequence). Trimming cost V 1 base and J 3 bases, with 7 bases left between them. The CDR3 nucleotides read TGTGCCAGCAGCTTGTTCTCGGACACCGGGGAGCTGTTTTTT. Its translation is CASSLFSDTGELFF.

In this sample, this clonotype turned up a few times. CDR3 region: CASSQVVSGLGEVDTQYF. The CDR3 coding sequence is TGTGCCAGCAGCCAAGTTGTTAGTGGCCTAGGGGAGGTAGATACGCAGTATTTT. This chain joins TRBV4-2 and TRBJ2-3; D is possibly TRBD2 (6 bases). This CDR3 spans 18 amino acids. V was shortened by 1 base and J by 5 bases, with 22 bases between the two germline ends. The germline CDR1 and CDR2 sequences are LGHNA and YNFKEQ.

This clonotype has only a few counts. The chain recombines TRBV14 with TRBJ1-5; D is ambiguous. Germline CDR1 reads SGHDN; CDR2 reads FVKESK. V lost 0 bases, J lost 3 bases, and 15 bases lay in between. The CDR3 has 17 amino acids. In DNA, the CDR3 is TGTGCCAGCAGCCAAGATTGGAGTGGGCTGATCAATCAGCCCCAGCATTTT. The encoded protein is CASSQDWSGLINQPQHF.